This T cell receptor beta chain was documented in a study of human T cells and chemical hapten exposure. The length of the CDR3 is 10 residues. The V end was cut by 6 bases, the J end by 5 bases, with 7 bases between. Germline CDR1 and CDR2: DFQATT and SNEGSKA (reference sequence). The time point denotes: patch test 3, about 24 weeks after DPC sensitization. Treatment of the sample: therapeutic diphenylcyclopropenone sensitization with weekly scalp DPC. TCRdb itself ran the RACE reads through MiXCR, one entry per CDR3 protein. The sample comprises 50,000 to 70,000 distinct CDR3 sequences, roughly 12% of which are singletons, and 2.4% rests with the top ten.

The receptor was isolated from a man aged 30 to 45 with alopecia areata. Some clones in this sample may be carry-over from other donors' samples. The V and J genes are TRBV20-1 and TRBJ1-2; D is uncertain. Sequences were derived from whole blood, sampled in connection with sensitization to the hapten diphenylcyclopropenone (DPC). In DNA, the CDR3 is TGCAGTGCAACCAGTTATGGCTACACCTTC. Amino acid sequence: CSATSYGYTF.